This T cell receptor (beta chain) was sequenced in a study of blood T cell repertoires in COVID-19. Study summary: From the United States, Italy and Spain came samples of acute and convalescent COVID-19. Sources were T cells, B-cell-depleted T cells, or PBMCs; the material itself was cDNA or gDNA.

V lost 7 bases to trimming and J lost 5 bases; unmatched junction nucleotides: 4. The CDR3 totals 12 residues. In germline, CDR1 is SGHTA, CDR2 FQGNSA. Libraries were prepared by immunoSEQ multiplex PCR; TCRdb keeps only in-frame clonotypes and omits some of them. The table records 360,000 or so clones, around 83% of them present only once. Self-reported history from a screening survey and questionnaire set each donor's cohort. In Cohort 3, a recovered donor had either two negative PCRs, clearance, or symptom resolution. This chain connects TRBV7-2 to TRBJ2-5; 7 bases fit TRBD2. The receptor's source is a woman between 45 and 65 years old who had recovered from COVID-19. The material sequenced was PBMCs or T cells enriched from blood (not recorded which). The CDR3 DNA reads TGTGCCAGCACCCTGCGGGGGGAGACCCAGTACTTC. Amino acids: CASTLRGETQYF.